Presented here are 27 T cell receptor beta chains from one specimen sequenced in a study of CD8 T cells in Susac syndrome. It was with random hexamers that roughly 0.5 to 1 ug RNA was reverse transcribed. TCRdb recomputed calls from the immunoSEQ multiplex PCR reads with MiXCR, one row per CDR3 protein. Of some 200,000 distinct CDR3 sequences in the sample, 90% to 95% are singletons; the top ten hold 0.093%. Material: CD4+ T cells from PBMCs. The receptors were gathered from a human donor with multiple sclerosis.

The rearrangement joins TRBV15 to TRBJ1-5; 7 bases map to TRBD1. Trimming cost V 3 bases and J 6 bases; bases outside gene matches: 8. This CDR3 region has 15 residues. CDR1 and CDR2 (germline): LNHNV, YYDKDF (reference sequence). This chain's CDR3 is CATSRYTGDGQPQHF. The DNA of the CDR3 is TGTGCCACCAGCAGGTACACAGGGGACGGTCAGCCCCAGCATTTT.

The gene calls are TRBV27 and TRBJ2-7; no clear D gene. Trimming took off 6 bases at V and 4 bases at J, with 19 bases between the two ends. Per the germline V gene, CDR1 is MNHEY and CDR2 is SMNVEV (reference sequence). The CDR3 spans 15 residues. CDR3 loop: CASRASTAIRYEQYF. CDR3 bases: TGTGCCAGCAGAGCATCGACCGCGATTAGGTACGAGCAGTACTTC.

This chain connects TRBV20-1 to TRBJ2-7; D is possibly TRBD2 (6 bases). This CDR3 has 14 residues. Trimming cost V 6 bases and J 0 bases, with 15 bases left between them. CDR1 and CDR2 (germline): DFQATT, SNEGSKA (reference sequence). The DNA for the CDR3 is TGCAGTGCAACTTCTAGCGCCAGCTCCTACGAGCAGTACTTC. Protein product: CSATSSASSYEQYF.

This clonotype was recorded only once. V and J are TRBV29-1 and TRBJ2-2; weak D call: TRBD2 (7 bases). V was pared by 3 bases and J by 6 bases, with 11 bases between. The germline CDR1 and CDR2 sequences are SQVTM and ANQGSEA. The CDR3 has 13 amino acids. CDR3 DNA: TGCAGCGTTGAGGGGGGGCGCCCCGGGGAGCTGTTTTTT. It codes for CSVEGGRPGELFF.

This clonotype was seen just once. The V call is TRBV3-1, the J call TRBJ1-1, with D perhaps TRBD1 (6 bases). V gave up 6 bases and J gave up 8 bases, with 13 bases separating them. CDR1 is LGHDT and CDR2 is YNNKEL in the germline V gene (reference sequence). The CDR3 runs to 12 residues. The CDR3 sequence is CASSPTGSEAFF. The CDR3 DNA is TGTGCCAGCAGTCCTACAGGGTCGGAAGCTTTCTTT.

The rearrangement links TRBV12-3 or TRBV12-4 to TRBJ2-1; either TRBD1 or TRBD2 may fit D (5 bases each). V lost 5 bases to trimming and J lost 13 bases, with 12 bases between them. The CDR3 totals 11 residues. The CDR3 region is CASSLGTDQFF. In DNA, the CDR3 is TGTGCCAGCAGTCTAGGGACGGATCAGTTCTTC.

V and J are TRBV5-1 and TRBJ2-1, with 9 bases fitting TRBD1. CDR3 size: 15 residues. After removal of 0 bases from V and 3 bases from J, the junction contained 1 base not matched to a gene. The germline CDR1 and CDR2 sequences are SGHRS and YFSETQ. CDR3 DNA sequence: TGCGCCAGCAGCTTGGGGGGACAGGGCTACAATGAGCAGTTCTTC. Translating gives CASSLGGQGYNEQFF.

V and J are TRBV3-1 and TRBJ2-1; tentative D call: TRBD2 (6 bases). Germline V lookup: CDR1 LGHDT, CDR2 YNNKEL (reference sequence). Trimming cost V 0 bases and J 2 bases, with 11 bases left between them. The CDR3 totals 16 residues. CDR3 residues: CASSQESLAPYNEQFF. The CDR3, as DNA: TGTGCCAGCAGCCAAGAGTCGCTAGCGCCCTACAATGAGCAGTTCTTC.

The chain couples TRBV30 to TRBJ2-7; TRBD1 agrees at 9 bases. The J segment lost 12 bases and the V segment lost 5 bases, leaving 8 bases of the junction unmatched. CDR1 and CDR2 (germline): GTSNPN, SVGIG (reference sequence). This CDR3 has 11 amino acids. CDR3 residues: CAWAGTGTSYF. The CDR3 nucleotides read TGTGCCTGGGCCGGGACAGGGACATCGTACTTC.

The sample holds a few counts of this clonotype. The gene calls are TRBV29-1 and TRBJ2-2, with 10 bases identical to TRBD2. The V gene's germline CDR1 is SQVTM and CDR2 ANQGSEA. The CDR3 is made up of 13 amino acids. Trimming removed 8 bases from V and 6 bases from J; junction bases left unmatched: 6. For the CDR3, the DNA is TGCAGCTCGCGGCTAGCGGGAGCCGGGGAGCTGTTTTTT. Its translation: CSSRLAGAGELFF.

The V gene is TRBV9, the J gene TRBJ2-3; D gene uncertain. Germline lookup yields CDR1 SGDLS and CDR2 YYNGEE. Deletions cut 2 bases from V and 6 bases from J, with 7 bases between. The CDR3 runs to 12 residues. DNA for the CDR3: TGTGCCAGCAGCGTCTCAGCCGATACGCAGTATTTT. Its translation: CASSVSADTQYF.

The V gene is TRBV7-9, the J gene TRBJ2-1, with D hard to call. V was trimmed by 1 base and J by 6 bases, leaving 16 bases between them. Germline V CDR1 and CDR2: SEHNR, FQNEAQ (reference sequence). The CDR3 length is 16 residues. The CDR3, as DNA: TGTGCCAGCAGCTTAGGACTTCTCGGGCGGTTCAATGAGCAGTTCTTC. Its protein is CASSLGLLGRFNEQFF.

V is TRBV29-1 and J is TRBJ2-2, with D tentatively TRBD1 (7 bases). V was cut by 7 bases and J by 4 bases, with 22 bases left in between. The germline gives CDR1 SQVTM, CDR2 ANQGSEA. The CDR3 has 16 residues. As DNA, the CDR3 is TGCAGCGCCAACAATGGAGGGGGCCCGAGCACCGGGGAGCTGTTTTTT. Its translation is CSANNGGGPSTGELFF.

The V and J genes are TRBV30 and TRBJ1-2, with TRBD1 matching over 9 bases. The CDR3 has 13 amino acids. The germline gives CDR1 GTSNPN, CDR2 SVGIG (reference sequence). V was clipped by 3 bases and J by 8 bases; unmatched bases: 7. CDR3 residues: CAWSLGQGGGYTF. The CDR3, as DNA: TGTGCCTGGAGCCTGGGACAGGGCGGAGGCTACACCTTC. The variable domain in full, with the rest retrieved from reference TRBV30 and TRBJ1-2, is SQTIHQWPATLVQPVGSPLSLECTVEGTSNPNLYWYRQAAGRGLQLLFYSVGIGQISSEVPQNLSASRPQDRQFILSSKKLLLSDSGFYLCAWSLGQGGGYTFGSGTRLTVV.

The chain joins TRBV21-1 to TRBJ2-5; TRBD1, as called in the table, went unchecked against the DNA. TRBV21-1 is reported as a pseudogene. This CDR3 spans 15 amino acids. The CDR3 bases are TGTGCCAGCAGCAAAATTAACAGGGGGGCGCAGACCCAGTACTTC. Its protein product is CASSKINRGAQTQYF.

The chain carries TRBV23-1 and TRBJ2-1; 14 bases map to TRBD2. TRBV23-1 is recorded as an ORF, its role being uncertain. The length of the CDR3 is 14 residues. The trim removed 6 bases at V and 8 bases at J, leaving 3 bases unmatched. This CDR3 reads CASRGTSGRHEQFF. CDR3 sequence (DNA): TGCGCCAGCAGGGGGACTAGCGGGAGACATGAGCAGTTCTTC.

A few counts support this clonotype. V is TRBV18 and J is TRBJ2-3; D is unclear. The CDR3 is 13 amino acids. The V gene's germline CDR1 is KGHSH and CDR2 LQKENI. Trimming took 3 bases from V and 2 from J, leaving 6 bases between them. This CDR3 is CASSPRTTDTQYF. The CDR3 region has the DNA TGTGCCAGCTCACCCCGAACCACAGATACGCAGTATTTT.

The V call is TRBV5-1, the J call TRBJ2-7, with D hard to call. Germline-derived CDR1 and CDR2 are SGHRS and YFSETQ. Trimming took off 0 bases at V and 9 bases at J, with 13 bases between the two ends. The CDR3 has 13 amino acids. As DNA, the CDR3 is TGCGCCAGCAGCTTGGCCAGACCGGAAGGGCAGTACTTC. It specifies CASSLARPEGQYF.

The CDR3 nucleotides are TGTGCCAGCAGCCCCACGAGAGGGACCAACGAGCAGTACTTC. Its protein product is CASSPTRGTNEQYF. This sequence joins TRBV11-3 and TRBJ2-7; D may be TRBD1 or TRBD2 (5 bases each). The V end lost 5 bases, the J end lost 5 bases, and 16 bases lay between the germline ends. Germline lookup yields CDR1 SGHNT and CDR2 YENEEA. The CDR3 runs to 14 residues.

The rearrangement links TRBV12-5 to TRBJ1-1; D gene unclear. The germline V and J ends were trimmed by 1 base and 3 bases, with 9 bases remaining between them. CDR3 length: 14 amino acids. The germline V gene encodes CDR1 LGHNT and CDR2 FRNRAP. CDR3 sequence: CASGLGQPHTEAFF. The CDR3 DNA is TGTGCTAGTGGTTTGGGACAACCCCACACTGAAGCTTTCTTT.

The rearrangement joins TRBV6-1 to TRBJ1-2; TRBD1 is a possible D gene (5 bases). The CDR3 has 13 residues. The germline V gene encodes CDR1 MNHNS and CDR2 SASEGT. Trimming stripped 8 bases from V and 5 bases from J, with 15 bases between. The CDR3: CASFLTRDYGYTF. In DNA, the CDR3 is TGTGCCAGCTTCCTGACCAGGGATTATGGCTACACCTTC.

This chain uses TRBV3-1 with TRBJ2-2; unclear D gene. The germline V gene has CDR1 LGHDT and CDR2 YNNKEL (reference sequence). The CDR3 is made up of 15 amino acids. Trimming stripped 0 bases from V and 3 bases from J, with 8 bases between. CDR3 sequence (DNA): TGTGCCAGCAGCCAAGATCTGGGGTACACCGGGGAGCTGTTTTTT. Protein product: CASSQDLGYTGELFF.

This chain links TRBV27 with TRBJ1-6; D ambiguous. This CDR3 comprises 15 residues. V dropped 3 bases and J dropped 7 bases, with 13 bases sitting between them. The germline gives CDR1 MNHEY, CDR2 SMNVEV (reference sequence). This chain's CDR3 is CASSFQLTQNSPLHF. CDR3 DNA sequence: TGTGCCAGCAGTTTCCAATTGACCCAAAATTCACCCCTCCACTTT.

The chain is built from TRBV7-3 and TRBJ2-1; 10 bases agree with TRBD2. The CDR3 consists of 17 residues. V lost 5 bases to trimming and J lost 8 bases; unmatched junction nucleotides: 15. Germline CDR1 SGHTA, CDR2 FQGTGA. For the CDR3, the DNA is TGTGCCAGCAGCCGCTGGGGGGCTAGCGGGAGAGTCGATGAGCAGTTCTTC. Protein product: CASSRWGASGRVDEQFF.

The DNA for the CDR3 is TGTGCCAGCAGCTCCTGGGGGGAGCAGTTCTTC. Residues: CASSSWGEQFF. The V and J genes are TRBV12-3 or TRBV12-4 and TRBJ2-1; D is tentatively TRBD1 or TRBD2 (5 bases each). The CDR3 consists of 11 residues. V was cut by 6 bases and J by 10 bases, with 10 bases left in between.

The chain joins TRBV29-1 to TRBJ2-1, with 13 bases identical to TRBD2. Germline CDR1 is SQVTM and CDR2 is ANQGSEA. The CDR3 sequence is 14 residues long. V was clipped by 6 bases and J by 8 bases; unmatched bases: 7. The CDR3 coding sequence is TGCAGCGTCGCCGGACTAGCGGGAGTTTATGAGCAGTTCTTC. Protein sequence: CSVAGLAGVYEQFF.

This chain links TRBV7-9 with TRBJ2-5; unclear D gene. Per the germline V gene, CDR1 is SEHNR and CDR2 is FQNEAQ (reference sequence). This CDR3 has 11 amino acids. Trimming cost V 5 bases and J 3 bases, with 4 bases left between them. The CDR3 region is CASSAKETQYF. CDR3 coding DNA: TGTGCCAGCAGCGCTAAAGAGACCCAGTACTTC.